What follows are 3 T cell receptor beta chains derived from one specimen sequenced in a study of T cell responses to AZD1222 COVID-19 vaccine. Method: immunoSEQ multiplex PCR; TCRdb's copy keeps in-frame clones and lacks some. The table shows some 130,000 clones, with just over 85% occurring only once. Here the sequenced sample was peripheral blood, taken on day 0 of AZD1222 vaccination. These TCRs come from an adult in good health.

The genes are TRBV5-1 and TRBJ2-5, with TRBD1 identical over 8 bases. Trimming took 0 bases from V and 4 from J; bases not matched to a gene: 2. The CDR3 consists of 14 residues. Germline V gives CDR1 SGHRS, CDR2 YFSETQ. CDR3 sequence (DNA): TGCGCCAGCAGCTTGGGCAGGGGGCGAGAGACCCAGTACTTC. Translated, it gives CASSLGRGRETQYF. Based on the CDR3 plus reference TRBV5-1 and TRBJ2-5, the full variable domain is KAGVTQTPRYLIKTRGQQVTLSCSPISGHRSVSWYQQTPGQGLQFLFEYFSETQRNKGNFPGRFSGRQFSNSRSEMNVSTLELGDSALYLCASSLGRGRETQYFGPGTRLLVL.

The chain uses TRBV19 and TRBJ1-6; D gene unclear. The CDR3 consists of 18 residues. Germline CDR1 and CDR2: LNHDA and SQIVND (reference sequence). Trimming removed 5 bases at V and 0 bases at J, with 17 bases between. CDR3 region: CASSPWDAASSYNSPLHF. As DNA, the CDR3 is TGTGCCAGTAGTCCTTGGGATGCAGCTAGCTCCTATAATTCACCCCTCCACTTT.

This clone appeared a single time. The chain is built from TRBV29-1 and TRBJ2-1, with 10 nucleotides matching TRBD2. This CDR3 spans 14 amino acids. J gave up 12 bases and V 1 base, and 9 bases lay outside the gene matches. The germline V gene has CDR1 SQVTM and CDR2 ANQGSEA. The CDR3 sequence: CSVEVRLAGDVQFF. The CDR3 region has the DNA TGCAGCGTTGAAGTCCGGCTAGCGGGGGATGTGCAGTTCTTC.